Below, 6 T cell receptor beta chains from the same sample are listed, as sequenced in a study of blood T cell repertoires in COVID-19. The data were produced by immunoSEQ multiplex PCR, yet TCRdb's version contains in-frame clones alone and is incomplete. The table includes fewer than 110,000 clones, about 93% detected once. The specimen was peripheral blood. Receptors were obtained from a woman aged 25-40 years with acute or convalescent COVID-19.

The gene calls are TRBV4-2 and TRBJ2-6; no reliable D call. The germline gives CDR1 LGHNA, CDR2 YNFKEQ. CDR3 length: 15 amino acids. V was clipped by 4 bases and J by 0 bases, with 7 bases between them. CDR3 sequence reads: CASSRLSSGANVLTF. CDR3 coding DNA: TGTGCCAGCAGCCGGTTGAGCTCTGGGGCCAACGTCCTGACTTTC.

This clone was seen a few times. The V gene is TRBV4-1, the J gene TRBJ2-7, with D possibly matching TRBD1 (5 bases). V was shortened by 1 base and J by 5 bases, with 15 bases between the two germline ends. The CDR3 consists of 15 residues. Looked up from germline, CDR1 is MGHRA and CDR2 is YSYEKL. The CDR3 is CASSQVGQGFNEQYF. The CDR3 region has the DNA TGCGCCAGCAGCCAAGTAGGGCAGGGATTCAACGAGCAGTACTTC.

V gene TRBV28 combines with J gene TRBJ1-5, with TRBD1 identical over 10 bases. Germline V gene lookup returns CDR1 MDHEN and CDR2 SYDVKM. The CDR3 runs to 15 residues. V trimming: 6 bases; J trimming: 6 bases; junction bases outside the gene matches: 8. CDR3 residues: CASRTDRGVSQPQHF. The CDR3 bases are TGTGCCAGCAGGACGGACAGGGGGGTCTCTCAGCCCCAGCATTTT.

The rearrangement uses TRBV5-1 and TRBJ1-6; TRBD1 might be the D (6 bases). The CDR3 has 16 residues. V lost 4 bases and J 6 bases, leaving 17 bases between the germline ends. From germline, CDR1 is SGHRS and CDR2 YFSETQ. Here the CDR3 DNA reads TGCGCCAGCAGCCCAGGGGTGAATCGAGGTAATTCACCCCTCCACTTT. It is translated as CASSPGVNRGNSPLHF. The whole variable domain, filled in from reference TRBV5-1 and TRBJ1-6, reads KAGVTQTPRYLIKTRGQQVTLSCSPISGHRSVSWYQQTPGQGLQFLFEYFSETQRNKGNFPGRFSGRQFSNSRSEMNVSTLELGDSALYLCASSPGVNRGNSPLHFGNGTRLTVT.

The genes are TRBV5-6 and TRBJ1-5; 7 bases map to TRBD1. After removal of 4 bases from V and 0 bases from J, the junction contained 10 bases not matched to a gene. CDR3 length: 17 amino acids. The germline V gene encodes CDR1 SGHDT and CDR2 YYEEEE. The CDR3, as DNA: TGTGCCAGCAGCCCGTGGGACAGCCGTTATAGCAATCAGCCCCAGCATTTT. It is translated as CASSPWDSRYSNQPQHF.

The CDR3 DNA sequence: TGTGCCAGCAGTTTCGGGGGATTGGGGGTCGAGCAGTTCTTC. It encodes CASSFGGLGVEQFF. The chain employs TRBV6-2 or TRBV6-3 and TRBJ2-1, with a tentative D call TRBD2 (6 bases). Between the trimmed V and J ends, which lost 4 bases and 10 bases, there was a span of 17 bases. This CDR3 has 14 amino acids. Germline CDR1 reads MNHEY; CDR2 reads SVGEGT.